The present T cell receptor (beta chain) was sequenced within a study of shared clonotypes between healthy human individuals. Method: immunoSEQ multiplex PCR; TCRdb's copy keeps in-frame clones and lacks some. This repertoire shows 2 million to 2.5 million clones, just under 95% found once; its top ten account for roughly 0.34%. This CDR3 has 15 amino acids. V was pared by 1 base and J by 0 bases, with 10 bases between. Germline CDR1 and CDR2: SGDLS and YYNGEE. The receptor was derived from a man between 18 and 35 years old in good health. Some clones in this sample may be carry-over from other donors' samples. The chain couples TRBV9 to TRBJ2-5, with D tentatively TRBD2 (5 bases). The sample consisted of naive CD4+ T cells from PBMCs. Subset: CD45RA+ positively selected. CDR3 bases: TGTGCCAGCAGCGTAAATATCGGGGACCAAGAGACCCAGTACTTC. Translated: CASSVNIGDQETQYF.